The 25 T cell receptor beta chains below were found in one sample sequenced in a study of blood T cell repertoires in COVID-19. Generated by immunoSEQ multiplex PCR, the TCRdb table keeps only in-frame clones and is missing some. Here the sample spans about 98,000 clones, 70% to 85% being singletons. Sequencing was carried out using peripheral blood. These receptors were taken from a man aged 65-85 years with active or convalescent COVID-19.

This sequence joins TRBV7-9 and TRBJ2-6; 9 bases align to TRBD1. Germline CDR1 and CDR2: SEHNR and FQNEAQ (reference sequence). CDR3 length: 17 amino acids. The ends lost 1 base at V and 4 bases at J; junction bases unmatched: 5. CDR3 sequence: CASSLVGQGSGANVLTF. CDR3 DNA: TGTGCCAGCAGCTTAGTGGGACAGGGTTCCGGGGCCAACGTCCTGACTTTC.

This sequence joins TRBV7-8 and TRBJ1-2; D is unclear. The CDR3 spans 16 residues. CDR1 is SGHVS and CDR2 is FQNEAQ in the germline V gene. Trimming pared 5 bases from V and 0 bases from J, leaving 16 bases between. CDR3 amino acids: CASSRATWAANYGYTF. The CDR3 coding sequence is TGTGCCAGCAGCCGAGCGACCTGGGCAGCTAACTATGGCTACACCTTC.

V usage is TRBV7-8 and J usage is TRBJ1-2; the match to TRBD1 covers 11 bases. The CDR3 is 14 amino acids. Germline V gives CDR1 SGHVS, CDR2 FQNEAQ. The V gene end was trimmed by 5 bases and the J gene end by 5 bases; junction bases not matched to a gene: 4. The CDR3: CASSLGQGGYGYTF. The CDR3, as DNA: TGTGCCAGCAGCCTGGGACAGGGGGGTTATGGCTACACCTTC.

The chain recombines TRBV30 with TRBJ1-2, with D possibly being TRBD1 (5 bases). From germline, CDR1 is GTSNPN and CDR2 SVGIG (reference sequence). V was cut by 1 base and J by 4 bases, with 16 bases left in between. This CDR3 contains 15 residues. The DNA of the CDR3 is TGTGCCTGGAGTGGAGGAGGGGCCCGACGCTATGGCTACACCTTC. Protein: CAWSGGGARRYGYTF.

The gene calls are TRBV19 and TRBJ1-5; TRBD1 matches 11 bases. The CDR3 runs to 15 residues. V lost 4 bases and J lost 4; bases outside the gene matches: 3. Germline CDR1 is LNHDA and CDR2 is SQIVND (reference sequence). CDR3 loop: CASSTRDRGNQPQHF. The CDR3 DNA is TGTGCCAGTAGTACCCGGGACAGGGGGAATCAGCCCCAGCATTTT.

This clone has a handful of counts. The J gene is TRBJ1-5, the V gene TRBV19, with D tentatively TRBD1 (5 bases). The CDR3 spans 14 residues. Trimming stripped 7 bases from V and 3 bases from J, with 13 bases between. CDR1 LNHDA and CDR2 SQIVND come from the germline V gene (reference sequence). This CDR3 reads CASKPDRVNQPQHF. The CDR3 nucleotides are TGTGCCAGTAAACCTGACAGAGTCAATCAGCCCCAGCATTTT.

The V gene is TRBV19, the J gene TRBJ2-5; 13 nucleotides match TRBD2. Looked up from germline, CDR1 is LNHDA and CDR2 is SQIVND (reference sequence). This CDR3 comprises 16 residues. The trim removed 11 bases at V and 1 base at J, leaving 10 bases unmatched. DNA of the CDR3: TGTGCCGGAAGGGCGGGACTAGCGGGGATCCAAGAGACCCAGTACTTC. Amino acids: CAGRAGLAGIQETQYF. The full variable domain, completed using reference TRBV19 and TRBJ2-5, is DGGITQSPKYLFRKEGQNVTLSCEQNLNHDAMYWYRQDPGQGLRLIYYSQIVNDFQKGDIAEGYSVSREKKESFPLTVTSAQKNPTAFYLCAGRAGLAGIQETQYFGPGTRLLVL.

This clone has only one observation. The V and J genes are TRBV6-4 and TRBJ2-1, with 11 bases lining up with TRBD1. V was clipped by 6 bases and J by 9 bases; unmatched bases: 10. Germline CDR1 reads MRHNA; CDR2 reads SNTAGT. The CDR3 totals 15 residues. CDR3 DNA sequence: TGTGCCAGCAGCGAAAGGACAGGGGGCCCCTCTGAGCAGTTCTTC. Translating gives CASSERTGGPSEQFF.

The V gene is TRBV5-1, the J gene TRBJ1-4; D not resolved. The V gene lost 4 bases and the J gene lost 8 bases, with 15 bases spanning the gap. The CDR3 has 14 residues. From germline, CDR1 is SGHRS and CDR2 YFSETQ. The CDR3 region has the DNA TGCGCCAGCAGCCCCCGTGCGGTCGGAGAAAAACTGTTTTTT. Amino acid sequence: CASSPRAVGEKLFF.

The genes are TRBV6-5 and TRBJ2-3; 7 bases map to TRBD2. J lost 4 bases, V lost 8 bases, and 12 bases had no gene match. This CDR3 has 15 amino acids. The germline gives CDR1 MNHEY, CDR2 SVGAGI. In DNA form, the CDR3 reads TGTGCCAGCGGCGCGGGGGTGGGGACGCCAGATACGCAGTATTTT. Residues: CASGAGVGTPDTQYF.

This clone was observed once. This rearrangement joins TRBV5-1 to TRBJ1-2; 7 bases agree with TRBD1. J gave up 5 bases and V 0 bases, and 4 bases lay outside the gene matches. The CDR3 consists of 14 residues. Germline assignment: CDR1 SGHRS and CDR2 YFSETQ. The CDR3 DNA is TGCGCCAGCAGCTTGGGCCAGGGGGTATATGGCTACACCTTC. Amino acid sequence: CASSLGQGVYGYTF.

The chain links TRBV30 to TRBJ1-5; no clear D. The V and J ends lost 0 bases and 4 bases respectively, with 10 bases between them. Germline assignment: CDR1 GTSNPN and CDR2 SVGIG (reference sequence). The CDR3 extends over 14 amino acids. The CDR3: CAWSVNTLNQPQHF. The CDR3, as DNA: TGTGCCTGGAGTGTAAACACACTAAATCAGCCCCAGCATTTT.

The rearrangement links TRBV7-2 to TRBJ2-7; 7 bases agree with TRBD2. The V segment lost 5 bases and the J segment 3 bases; nucleotides outside the gene matches: 4. CDR1 is SGHTA, CDR2 FQGNSA, per germline. This CDR3 contains 13 residues. The DNA for the CDR3 is TGTGCCAGCAGCCCGGGGGGAGGCTACGAGCAGTACTTC. It is translated as CASSPGGGYEQYF.

This clone appeared a few times. CDR3 DNA: TGTGCCATCAGTGAGTCGGGGGGGGGATCACCCCTCCACTTT. Translation: CAISESGGGSPLHF. The rearrangement links TRBV10-3 to TRBJ1-6, with D possibly being TRBD1 (5 bases). The CDR3 runs 14 residues. CDR1 and CDR2 (germline): ENHRY, SYGVKD. The V and J ends lost 0 bases and 10 bases respectively, with 10 bases between them.

The rearrangement joins TRBV9 to TRBJ1-2; TRBD1 agrees at 8 bases. The V segment lost 3 bases and the J segment 4 bases; nucleotides outside the gene matches: 17. CDR3 size: 18 residues. Germline CDR1 SGDLS, CDR2 YYNGEE. CDR3 loop: CASSAPTPRQGRGYGYTF. The CDR3, as DNA: TGTGCCAGCAGCGCCCCAACCCCCCGACAGGGGCGAGGCTATGGCTACACCTTC.

J is TRBJ1-2 and V is TRBV7-2; D gene ambiguous. The CDR3 length is 15 residues. CDR1 is SGHTA, CDR2 FQGNSA, per germline. V was cut by 4 bases and J by 1 base, with 13 bases left in between. This CDR3 is CASSSRHSGNYGYTF. DNA of the CDR3: TGTGCCAGCAGCTCTCGCCACAGCGGTAACTATGGCTACACCTTC.

This chain links TRBV11-3 with TRBJ2-1; 11 bases match TRBD2. The CDR3 has 14 amino acids. The germline V gene encodes CDR1 SGHNT and CDR2 YENEEA. V trimming: 5 bases; J trimming: 4 bases; junction bases outside the gene matches: 1. CDR3 DNA: TGTGCCAGCAGCCCTAGCGGGGGGTACAATGAGCAGTTCTTC. This sequence encodes CASSPSGGYNEQFF.

This clone was detected once. V and J are TRBV4-2 and TRBJ1-5; D is possibly TRBD1 (5 bases). This CDR3 contains 14 residues. Germline-derived CDR1 and CDR2 are LGHNA and YNFKEQ. The germline V and J ends were trimmed by 4 bases and 0 bases, with 7 bases remaining between them. As DNA, the CDR3 is TGTGCCAGCAGCCCCAGGGATAGCAATCAGCCCCAGCATTTT. Its protein is CASSPRDSNQPQHF.

The V and J genes are TRBV6-5 and TRBJ1-6, with D uncertain. Looked up from germline, CDR1 is MNHEY and CDR2 is SVGAGI. The V gene lost 2 bases and the J gene lost 3 bases, with 5 bases spanning the gap. The CDR3 contains 14 residues. DNA for the CDR3: TGTGCCAGCAGTTACCTCCGCTATAATTCACCCCTCCACTTT. Translating it yields CASSYLRYNSPLHF.

This CDR3 is CASYSNTEAFF. The CDR3 region has the DNA TGTGCCAGTTACTCTAACACTGAAGCTTTCTTT. The chain has TRBV7-2 and TRBJ1-1, with D hard to call. Trimming shortened V by 9 bases and J by 2 bases, and 7 bases separated the two germline ends. The V gene's germline CDR1 is SGHTA and CDR2 FQGNSA. The CDR3 has 11 amino acids.

This clone was picked up a small number of times. V gene TRBV7-2 combines with J gene TRBJ2-2, with a weak D call TRBD2 (5 bases). V lost 11 bases and J 0 bases, leaving 13 bases between the germline ends. This CDR3 is built from 14 residues. Germline CDR1 is SGHTA and CDR2 is FQGNSA. The CDR3 DNA is TGTGCCGCCCGTCGGGGAACGAACACCGGGGAGCTGTTTTTT. Translated, it gives CAARRGTNTGELFF.

The gene calls are TRBV19 and TRBJ2-2; D may be TRBD2 (6 bases). Germline assignment: CDR1 LNHDA and CDR2 SQIVND (reference sequence). V gave up 1 base and J gave up 6 bases, with 12 bases separating them. There are 15 residues in the CDR3. The CDR3 loop reads CASSIGGGIAGELFF. Here the CDR3 DNA reads TGTGCCAGTAGTATAGGTGGGGGGATAGCCGGGGAGCTGTTTTTT.

The table lists this clone with a count of one. The chain joins TRBV28 to TRBJ1-1; D not certain. CDR1 and CDR2 from the germline V gene are MDHEN and SYDVKM. The CDR3 length is 15 residues. V gave up 9 bases and J gave up 0 bases, with 17 bases separating them. CDR3 protein: CASKAIKYLNTEAFF. Written as DNA, the CDR3 is TGTGCCAGTAAAGCGATAAAGTACTTGAACACTGAAGCTTTCTTT.

This chain links TRBV7-2 with TRBJ2-3, with D hard to call. This CDR3 region has 11 residues. Trimming removed 1 base at V and 10 bases at J, with 6 bases between. Per germline, CDR1 SGHTA and CDR2 FQGNSA. This chain's CDR3 is CASSLVQAQYF. The CDR3 region has the DNA TGTGCCAGCAGCTTAGTTCAGGCGCAGTATTTT. The variable domain in full, completed from reference TRBV7-2 and TRBJ2-3, reads GAGVSQSPSNKVTEKGKDVELRCDPISGHTALYWYRQSLGQGLEFLIYFQGNSAPDKSGLPSDRFSAERTGGSVSTLTIQRTQQEDSAVYLCASSLVQAQYFGPGTRLTVL.

The V and J genes are TRBV5-1 and TRBJ1-1; D not resolved. V was cut by 0 bases and J by 5 bases, with 8 bases left in between. The CDR3 length is 13 residues. Germline V gene lookup returns CDR1 SGHRS and CDR2 YFSETQ. The CDR3 nucleotides read TGCGCCAGCAGCTTGGTGACGGAGACTGAAGCTTTCTTT. Translation: CASSLVTETEAFF.